This record covers a single T cell receptor beta chain. V was clipped by 5 bases and J by 6 bases; unmatched bases: 7. The CDR3 extends over 14 amino acids. Germline loops: CDR1 SGHVS, CDR2 FQNEAQ. These data originate in a study of OX40 agonist ivuxolimab in advanced cancers. The repertoire was sequenced with immunoSEQ multiplex PCR; TCRdb's copy has only in-frame clones and lacks some. The table includes around 79,000 clones, roughly nine tenths detected once. The chain carries TRBV7-8 and TRBJ2-7; TRBD1 aligns across 10 bases. This material consisted of CD4+ or CD8+ T cells sorted from blood, taken in a trial of the OX40 agonist ivuxolimab. The source of this sequence is an adult with an advanced solid tumor such as melanoma, head and neck, liver or kidney cancer. CDR3 in DNA: TGTGCCAGCAGCATTACCGGGACAGGGGTCGAGCAGTACTTC. Protein sequence: CASSITGTGVEQYF.